This entry lists 29 T cell receptor beta chains sequenced from one sample in a study of CD8+ T cells in alopecia areata. The treatment was: oral pan-JAK inhibitor, 5-10 mg twice daily. Extraction and reverse transcription of RNA yielded cDNA as the sequencing template. TCRdb keeps only in-frame clones here, not all; method: immunoSEQ multiplex PCR. The data show about 200,000 clones, with 60% seen just once and about 3% held by the top ten. Sequences were derived from CD4+ T cells sorted from blood, sampled at week 4, from a patient treated with tofacitinib. These receptors came from a human donor with alopecia areata.

This chain uses TRBV14 with TRBJ1-2; D possibly corresponds to TRBD1 (5 bases). The CDR3 loop spans 13 amino acids. V gave up 1 base and J gave up 4 bases, with 7 bases separating them. Germline V gives CDR1 SGHDN, CDR2 FVKESK. The CDR3 DNA sequence: TGTGCCAGCAGCCAAGGCGGGACCTATGGCTACACCTTC. It yields the protein CASSQGGTYGYTF.

This sequence joins TRBV6-6 and TRBJ2-1; D might be TRBD1 (6 bases). V lost 2 bases, J lost 3 bases, and 11 bases lay in between. The length of the CDR3 is 15 residues. Germline CDR1 reads MNHNY; CDR2 reads SVGAGI (reference sequence). CDR3 region: CASSYGSDSYNEQFF. DNA for the CDR3: TGTGCCAGCAGTTACGGGTCGGACAGCTACAATGAGCAGTTCTTC.

The chain has TRBV7-2 and TRBJ1-1, with D tentatively TRBD1 (6 bases). With 5 bases removed from V and 0 bases from J, the gap between germline ends came to 13 bases. This CDR3 spans 15 amino acids. Germline lookup yields CDR1 SGHTA and CDR2 FQGNSA. CDR3 amino acids: CASSRGGAMNTEAFF. DNA of the CDR3: TGTGCCAGCAGCAGGGGGGGTGCCATGAACACTGAAGCTTTCTTT.

The chain carries TRBV30 and TRBJ2-7; a weak D match, TRBD1 (6 bases). V lost 3 bases and J lost 0, with 12 bases in between. This CDR3 comprises 14 residues. Germline lookup yields CDR1 GTSNPN and CDR2 SVGIG (reference sequence). The CDR3 DNA follows: TGTGCCTGGAGCCCCCGGGACAACTCCTACGAGCAGTACTTC. This codes for CAWSPRDNSYEQYF.

In its sample, this clone was seen a few times. This chain links TRBV29-1 with TRBJ2-2; D remains ambiguous. The V gene lost 3 bases and the J gene lost 2 bases, with 7 bases spanning the gap. CDR1 SQVTM and CDR2 ANQGSEA come from the germline V gene. This CDR3 spans 13 amino acids. CDR3 loop: CSVDSRNTGELFF. The CDR3 bases are TGCAGCGTTGACTCCAGAAACACCGGGGAGCTGTTTTTT.

About this clone: At one of its ends the junction is not consistent with the germline gene, which may arise from a read error. The chain carries TRBV4-1 and TRBJ2-7; D is possibly TRBD1 (6 bases). This CDR3 spans 16 amino acids. Germline lookup yields CDR1 MGHRA and CDR2 YSYEKL. Written as DNA, the CDR3 is TGTGCCAGCAGCCAAATATGGGCAGGGGAGAGCTACGAGCAGTACTTC. Translated, it gives CASSQIWAGESYEQYF.

This chain links TRBV6-6 with TRBJ1-6; the match to TRBD1 covers 8 bases. Looked up from germline, CDR1 is MNHNY and CDR2 is SVGAGI (reference sequence). The CDR3 runs to 15 residues. The trim removed 2 bases at V and 9 bases at J, leaving 6 bases unmatched. Written as DNA, the CDR3 is TGTGCCAGCAGTTACGCACCTACAGGGGGTTCACCCCTCCACTTT. It codes for CASSYAPTGGSPLHF.

Only a few counts were recorded for this clone. The chain employs TRBV29-1 and TRBJ1-1; no definite D call. This CDR3 is 13 amino acids long. The germline gives CDR1 SQVTM, CDR2 ANQGSEA. Trimming took 5 bases from V and 1 from J, leaving 11 bases between them. This chain's CDR3 is CSVREDANTEAFF. CDR3 coding DNA: TGCAGCGTTCGGGAGGACGCGAACACTGAAGCTTTCTTT.

This clone came up a few times. V is TRBV5-4 and J is TRBJ2-3, with 9 bases that match TRBD1. The length of the CDR3 is 15 residues. Germline CDR1 SGHNT, CDR2 YYREEE (reference sequence). V dropped 2 bases and J dropped 3; count of bases not matched to a gene: 4. CDR3 coding DNA: TGTGCCAGCAGCTTACCGGGACAGGGTACAGATACGCAGTATTTT. It yields the protein CASSLPGQGTDTQYF.

V is TRBV30 and J is TRBJ1-1; D gene unclear. This CDR3 has 12 residues. V was pared by 2 bases and J by 1 base, with 5 bases between. CDR1 and CDR2 from the germline V gene are GTSNPN and SVGIG (reference sequence). The CDR3, as DNA: TGTGCCTGGAGTCTTAGGAACACTGAAGCTTTCTTT. This encodes CAWSLRNTEAFF.

The V and J genes are TRBV29-1 and TRBJ2-7, with D possibly being TRBD1 (6 bases). Trimming removed 7 bases from V and 0 bases from J, with 13 bases in between. Germline CDR1 is SQVTM and CDR2 is ANQGSEA. This CDR3 spans 13 amino acids. The DNA of the CDR3 is TGCAGCGCTTGGGACAAACGCTCCTACGAGCAGTACTTC. Amino acids: CSAWDKRSYEQYF.

The chain links TRBV6-5 to TRBJ2-2, with D unresolved. Looked up from germline, CDR1 is MNHEY and CDR2 is SVGAGI. The ends were cut back, 5 bases at V and 4 bases at J, with 14 bases in the middle. This CDR3 is built from 15 residues. Here the CDR3 DNA reads TGTGCCAGCAGTACCCTTTTAGCTGGCACCGGGGAGCTGTTTTTT. Translation gives CASSTLLAGTGELFF.

The genes are TRBV9 and TRBJ1-1; D not resolved. With 2 bases removed from V and 3 bases from J, the gap between germline ends came to 8 bases. Germline CDR1 is SGDLS and CDR2 is YYNGEE. The CDR3 is 13 amino acids. The CDR3 DNA follows: TGTGCCAGCAGCGTTTCTGAGGACACTGAAGCTTTCTTT. Protein sequence: CASSVSEDTEAFF.

This clone was detected only a few times. The chain combines TRBV9 with TRBJ1-1, with a possible D match to TRBD1 (5 bases). With 1 base removed from V and 5 bases from J, the gap between germline ends came to 12 bases. This CDR3 comprises 14 residues. Germline V gives CDR1 SGDLS, CDR2 YYNGEE. The CDR3 DNA is TGTGCCAGCAGCGTACGTGCCAGGGAAACTGAAGCTTTCTTT. Amino acid sequence: CASSVRARETEAFF.

The chain carries TRBV29-1 and TRBJ2-1; the D call may be TRBD1 or TRBD2 (5 bases each). The V end was cut by 3 bases, the J end by 5 bases, with 17 bases between. In germline, CDR1 is SQVTM, CDR2 ANQGSEA. The CDR3 has 15 amino acids. The CDR3 loop is CSVEGWGRINNEQFF. DNA for the CDR3: TGCAGCGTTGAGGGTTGGGGACGGATCAACAATGAGCAGTTCTTC.

The count of this clone is one. The chain has TRBV30 and TRBJ1-6; no clear D. Per germline, CDR1 GTSNPN and CDR2 SVGIG (reference sequence). This CDR3 contains 13 residues. Trimming cost V 1 base and J 8 bases, with 9 bases left between them. CDR3 region: CAWSADGYSPLHF. DNA for the CDR3: TGTGCCTGGAGTGCCGACGGCTATTCACCCCTCCACTTT.

The chain links TRBV30 to TRBJ1-6; D gene uncertain. CDR3 length: 13 amino acids. Germline lookup yields CDR1 GTSNPN and CDR2 SVGIG (reference sequence). V was trimmed by 0 bases and J by 7 bases, leaving 7 bases between them. The CDR3 DNA is TGTGCCTGGAGTGTACAGACCAATTCACCCCTCCACTTT. This translates into CAWSVQTNSPLHF.

The V and J genes are TRBV5-1 and TRBJ1-1; no clear D. V lost 6 bases to trimming and J lost 0 bases, with 12 bases between them. The CDR3 contains 14 residues. CDR1 SGHRS and CDR2 YFSETQ come from the germline V gene. CDR3 amino acids: CASTSDLMNTEAFF. The CDR3 nucleotides read TGCGCCAGCACCTCGGACCTCATGAACACTGAAGCTTTCTTT.

The chain recombines TRBV9 with TRBJ1-2; unclear D gene. V lost 0 bases, J lost 5 bases, and 11 bases lay in between. Germline loops: CDR1 SGDLS, CDR2 YYNGEE. The CDR3 is made up of 14 amino acids. The DNA of the CDR3 is TGTGCCAGCAGCGTAGCCGCCGGACTATATGGCTACACCTTC. It yields the protein CASSVAAGLYGYTF.

V gene TRBV18 combines with J gene TRBJ1-1; TRBD1 agrees at 8 bases. Losses at the gene ends were 1 base for V and 0 bases for J; bases not matched to a gene: 4. This CDR3 spans 16 amino acids. Germline V gives CDR1 KGHSH, CDR2 LQKENI. The CDR3 sequence: CASSPRTGGMNTEAFF. In DNA, the CDR3 is TGTGCCAGCTCACCACGAACAGGGGGGATGAACACTGAAGCTTTCTTT.

This chain links TRBV10-3 with TRBJ2-1; a weak D match, TRBD2 (6 bases). Trimming removed 10 bases at V and 2 bases at J, with 21 bases between. The CDR3 sequence is 16 residues long. Germline values: CDR1 ENHRY, CDR2 SYGVKD. The DNA of the CDR3 is TGTGCCACCTCGGACTATCCTGAACCACCCTACAATGAGCAGTTCTTC. Protein product: CATSDYPEPPYNEQFF.

The V call is TRBV2, the J call TRBJ1-2; maybe TRBD1 (5 bases). Looked up from germline, CDR1 is SNHLY and CDR2 is FYNNEI. V lost 3 bases to trimming and J lost 13 bases, with 18 bases between them. The CDR3 loop spans 13 amino acids. CDR3 residues: CASSDYAIGGITF. The CDR3 nucleotides read TGTGCCAGCAGTGACTACGCAATTGGGGGGATCACCTTC.

This chain links TRBV28 with TRBJ1-4, with 7 bases lining up with TRBD1. The germline V gene encodes CDR1 MDHEN and CDR2 SYDVKM. The V and J ends lost 3 bases and 3 bases, in that order; junction bases with no gene match: 4. The CDR3 contains 15 residues. The CDR3 region has the DNA TGTGCCAGCAGTTTCTTAACAGGGGCTAATGAAAAACTGTTTTTT. As protein: CASSFLTGANEKLFF. Full variable domain (remainder filled in from reference TRBV28 and TRBJ1-4): DVKVTQSSRYLVKRTGEKVFLECVQDMDHENMFWYRQDPGLGLRLIYFSYDVKMKEKGDIPEGYSVSREKKERFSLILESASTNQTSMYLCASSFLTGANEKLFFGSGTQLSVL.

This CDR3 is CAISESRETGTHQPQHF. In DNA form, the CDR3 reads TGTGCCATCAGTGAGTCGCGGGAAACGGGGACGCATCAGCCCCAGCATTTT. This chain joins TRBV10-3 and TRBJ1-5; the D gene is possibly TRBD1 (5 bases). V gave up 0 bases and J gave up 5 bases, with 17 bases separating them. This CDR3 has 17 amino acids. Looked up from germline, CDR1 is ENHRY and CDR2 is SYGVKD.

The chain is built from TRBV29-1 and TRBJ2-5; unclear D gene. Between the trimmed V and J ends, which lost 3 bases and 1 base, there was a span of 6 bases. This CDR3 comprises 12 residues. Germline CDR1 SQVTM, CDR2 ANQGSEA. The CDR3 protein is CSVEPLQETQYF. The DNA for the CDR3 is TGCAGCGTTGAGCCCCTCCAAGAGACCCAGTACTTC.

The table lists this clone with a few counts. This chain links TRBV5-1 with TRBJ2-7, with 7 bases fitting TRBD1. CDR3 length: 15 residues. Germline V CDR1 and CDR2: SGHRS, YFSETQ. The J segment lost 5 bases and the V segment lost 3 bases, leaving 11 bases of the junction unmatched. The CDR3, as DNA: TGCGCCAGCAGCTCTCCGACAGGGTTGGAGGACGAGCAGTACTTC. It specifies CASSSPTGLEDEQYF.

The V gene is TRBV30, the J gene TRBJ1-2, with 9 bases identical to TRBD1. J gave up 0 bases and V 3 bases, and 8 bases lay outside the gene matches. This CDR3 region has 16 residues. Germline V gives CDR1 GTSNPN, CDR2 SVGIG (reference sequence). CDR3: CAWSAGTGSTNYGYTF. CDR3 DNA sequence: TGTGCCTGGAGCGCCGGGACAGGGTCCACTAACTATGGCTACACCTTC. Complete variable domain (other parts from reference TRBV30 and TRBJ1-2): SQTIHQWPATLVQPVGSPLSLECTVEGTSNPNLYWYRQAAGRGLQLLFYSVGIGQISSEVPQNLSASRPQDRQFILSSKKLLLSDSGFYLCAWSAGTGSTNYGYTFGSGTRLTVV.

This rearrangement joins TRBV4-1 to TRBJ1-5; D call uncertain. Germline V CDR1 and CDR2: MGHRA, YSYEKL. V gave up 1 base and J gave up 0 bases, with 7 bases separating them. The CDR3 has 15 residues. The CDR3 DNA reads as TGCGCCAGCAGCCAAGGAGTACATAGCAATCAGCCCCAGCATTTT. Protein sequence: CASSQGVHSNQPQHF.

This clone was detected once. The chain joins TRBV7-2 to TRBJ1-1, with D unclear. Trimming removed 2 bases from V and 0 bases from J, with 7 bases in between. This CDR3 has 14 residues. Germline V CDR1 and CDR2: SGHTA, FQGNSA. The CDR3 sequence is CASSLLLMNTEAFF. CDR3 DNA: TGTGCCAGCAGCTTACTTTTAATGAACACTGAAGCTTTCTTT.